The T cell receptor beta chain under discussion was sequenced for a study of blood T cell repertoires in COVID-19. Study-wide background: There were acute and convalescent COVID-19 samples, and they came from the United States, Italy and Spain. PBMCs, B-cell-depleted T cells, or T cells were the source of the cDNA or gDNA that made up the material.

The study recruited people aged roughly 18 to 95 years across 20 to 30 US areas. Participant reports of clinical history set cohort assignment. The table came from immunoSEQ multiplex PCR; TCRdb's copy has only in-frame clones and leaves some out. The sample records approximately 190,000 clones, approximately 86% being singletons. J gave up 6 bases and V 0 bases, and 6 bases lay outside the gene matches. CDR1 is SGHNT and CDR2 is YYREEE in the germline V gene (reference sequence). There are 15 residues in the CDR3. J is TRBJ2-1 and V is TRBV5-4, with 7 nucleotides matching TRBD2. This TCR was sampled from a woman between 55 and 75 years old with acute COVID-19. The sample taken for sequencing was PBMCs or T cells enriched from blood (not recorded which). The CDR3 spells CASSLGGGPSNEQFF. DNA for the CDR3: TGTGCCAGCAGCTTGGGGGGAGGGCCCTCCAATGAGCAGTTCTTC.